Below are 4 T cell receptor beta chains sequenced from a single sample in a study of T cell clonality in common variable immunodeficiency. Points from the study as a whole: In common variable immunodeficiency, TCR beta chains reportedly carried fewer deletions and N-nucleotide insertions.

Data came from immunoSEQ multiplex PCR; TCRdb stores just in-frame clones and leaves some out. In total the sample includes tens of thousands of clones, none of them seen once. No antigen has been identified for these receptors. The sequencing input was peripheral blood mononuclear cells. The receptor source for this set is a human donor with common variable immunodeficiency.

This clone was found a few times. The part of the CDR3 DNA that was read is TGTGCCAGTAGCCCCCTCGGGGACGAG. This translates into CASSPLGDE. The full-length CDR3 reads as CASSPLGDEQYF. J is TRBJ2-7 and V is TRBV19; D might be TRBD2 (5 bases). The read is 3 residues too short to cover the CDR3 end, so that end is filled in from the germline J gene. The CDR3 spans 12 residues. Trimming removed 6 bases at V and 5 bases at J, with 11 bases between. CDR1 LNHDA and CDR2 SQIVND come from the germline V gene (reference sequence).

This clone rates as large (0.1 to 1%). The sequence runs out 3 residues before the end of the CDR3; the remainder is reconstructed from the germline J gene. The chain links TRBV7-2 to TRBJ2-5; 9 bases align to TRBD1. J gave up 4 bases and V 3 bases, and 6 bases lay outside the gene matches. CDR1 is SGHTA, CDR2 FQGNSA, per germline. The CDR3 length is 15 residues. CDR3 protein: CASSFWDRDGETQYF. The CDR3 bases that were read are TGTGCCAGCAGCTTTTGGGACAGGGATGGAGAGACC.

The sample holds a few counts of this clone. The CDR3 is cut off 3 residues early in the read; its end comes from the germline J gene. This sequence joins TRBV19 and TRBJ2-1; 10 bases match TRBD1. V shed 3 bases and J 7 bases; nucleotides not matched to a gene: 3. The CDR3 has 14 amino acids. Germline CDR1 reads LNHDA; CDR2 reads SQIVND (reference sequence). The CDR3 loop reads CASSMRTGGNEQFF. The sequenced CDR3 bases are TGTGCCAGTAGTATGAGGACAGGGGGTAATGAG.

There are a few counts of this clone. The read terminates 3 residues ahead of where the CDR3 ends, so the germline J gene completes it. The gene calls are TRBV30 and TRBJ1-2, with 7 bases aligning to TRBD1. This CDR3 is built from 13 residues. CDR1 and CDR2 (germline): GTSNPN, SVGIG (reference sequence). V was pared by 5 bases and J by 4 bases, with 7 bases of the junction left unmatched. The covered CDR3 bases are TGTGCCTGGGTGACAGGGTGGGGCTATGGC. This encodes CAWVTGWGYG. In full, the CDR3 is CAWVTGWGYGYTF.